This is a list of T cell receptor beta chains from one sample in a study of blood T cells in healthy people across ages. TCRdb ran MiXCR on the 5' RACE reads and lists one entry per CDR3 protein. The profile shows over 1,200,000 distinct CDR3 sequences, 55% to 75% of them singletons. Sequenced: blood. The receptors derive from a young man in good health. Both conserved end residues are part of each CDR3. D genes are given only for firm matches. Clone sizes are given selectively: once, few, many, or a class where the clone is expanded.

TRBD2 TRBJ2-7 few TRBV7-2 CASSLTRRGTYEQYF TGTGCCAGCAGCTTAACGAGGCGGGGGACCTACGAGCAGTACTTC
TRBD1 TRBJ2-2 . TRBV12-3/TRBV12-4 CASSHLQGSNTGELFF TGTGCCAGCAGTCACCTACAGGGGTCGAACACCGGGGAGCTGTTTTTT
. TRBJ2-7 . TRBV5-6 CASSFHGRGWNEQYF TGTGCCAGCAGCTTTCACGGGAGAGGCTGGAATGAGCAGTACTTC
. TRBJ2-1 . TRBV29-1 CSVEGPNSYNEQFF TGCAGCGTTGAAGGCCCAAACTCCTACAATGAGCAGTTCTTC
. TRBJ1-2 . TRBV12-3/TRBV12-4 CASSFEMGRGYTF TGTGCCAGCAGTTTCGAAATGGGGAGAGGCTACACCTTC
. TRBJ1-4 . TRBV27 CASSLYLGEKLFF TGTGCCAGCAGTTTATACCTCGGGGAAAAACTGTTTTTT
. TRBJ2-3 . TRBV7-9 CASSSAVVYTDTQYF TGTGCCAGCAGTTCCGCGGTGGTCTACACAGATACGCAGTATTTT
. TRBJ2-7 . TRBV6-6 CASSFLPGADSYEQYF TGTGCCAGCAGTTTTCTACCGGGGGCCGATTCCTACGAGCAGTACTTC
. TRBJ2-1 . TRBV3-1 CASSPGHISYNEQFF TGTGCCAGCAGCCCGGGGCACATCTCCTACAATGAGCAGTTCTTC
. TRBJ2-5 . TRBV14 CASSQRIGVQETQYF TGTGCCAGCAGCCAACGGATCGGGGTCCAAGAGACCCAGTACTTC
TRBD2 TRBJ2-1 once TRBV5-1 CASSDGTSGTILYEQFF TGCGCCAGCAGCGATGGGACTAGCGGAACGATCCTCTACGAGCAGTTCTTC
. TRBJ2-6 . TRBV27 CASRETGGSGANVLTF TGTGCCAGCAGGGAGACCGGCGGCTCTGGGGCCAACGTCCTGACTTTC